The 13 T cell receptor beta chains given below trace back to one sample, sequenced in a study of T cells after yellow fever vaccination. TCRdb itself ran the 5' RACE reads through MiXCR, one entry per CDR3 protein. The top ten clones hold roughly 0.5% of a sample with 250,000 to 300,000 distinct CDR3 sequences, roughly 13% of them seen once. This specimen was CD4+ T cells sorted from PBMCs, taken 45 days after the yellow fever booster vaccination. These receptors were collected from a young man who received the YFV17D yellow fever vaccine.

This clonotype was detected only a few times. This chain uses TRBV6-1 with TRBJ2-1; 8 bases agree with TRBD2. The CDR3 consists of 14 residues. The junction had 6 bases not matched to a gene; V was cut back by 6 bases and J by 5 bases. CDR1 and CDR2 (germline): MNHNS, SASEGT. This chain's CDR3 is CASRSGSRNNEQFF. The CDR3 bases are TGTGCCAGCAGAAGCGGGAGTCGGAACAATGAGCAGTTCTTC.

This rearrangement joins TRBV7-2 to TRBJ1-1, with no clear D. This CDR3 is 13 amino acids long. V was pared by 8 bases and J by 3 bases, with 13 bases between. Germline values: CDR1 SGHTA, CDR2 FQGNSA. DNA for the CDR3: TGTGCCAGCCTTCTGGGCGCACACACTGAAGCTTTCTTT. This sequence encodes CASLLGAHTEAFF.

The V call is TRBV10-2, the J call TRBJ2-2; 13 bases match TRBD2. This CDR3 is 16 amino acids long. Per the germline V gene, CDR1 is WSHSY and CDR2 is SAAADI. The J segment lost 5 bases and the V segment lost 6 bases, leaving 6 bases of the junction unmatched. In nucleotides, the CDR3 is TGCGCCAGCAGCGAAAGGACTAGCGGGAGTACCGGGGAGCTGTTTTTT. Protein product: CASSERTSGSTGELFF.

This clonotype has a handful of counts. This chain uses TRBV20-1 with TRBJ2-3; 11 positions match TRBD2. The CDR3 contains 16 residues. The germline V gene has CDR1 DFQATT and CDR2 SNEGSKA (reference sequence). J lost 8 bases, V lost 5 bases, and 15 bases had no gene match. The DNA of the CDR3 is TGCAGTGCTCTCCCTTTGACTAGCGGGGCCCCCCCTACGCAGTATTTT. Its protein product is CSALPLTSGAPPTQYF.

This clonotype was detected many times. The CDR3 region is CASSRGGQETQYF. The CDR3 DNA is TGTGCCAGCAGTAGGGGGGGACAAGAGACCCAGTACTTC. The chain links TRBV2 to TRBJ2-5, with D possibly matching TRBD2 (7 bases). The CDR3 is 13 residues long. The germline V and J ends were trimmed by 5 bases and 2 bases, with 9 bases remaining between them. Germline V CDR1 and CDR2: SNHLY, FYNNEI.

This clonotype has a handful of counts. The rearrangement joins TRBV12-5 to TRBJ1-5; 8 bases line up with TRBD1. This CDR3 is 16 amino acids long. V was pared by 0 bases and J by 7 bases, with 8 bases of the junction left unmatched. CDR1 and CDR2 from the germline V gene are LGHNT and FRNRAP. CDR3 DNA: TGTGCTAGTGGTTTGGTGGCAGGGGGCTGGTGGCAGCCCCAGCATTTT. Its protein is CASGLVAGGWWQPQHF.

This clonotype was recorded a few times. The V gene is TRBV5-6, the J gene TRBJ2-1; D might be TRBD2 (6 bases). Germline CDR1 reads SGHDT; CDR2 reads YYEEEE. V was pared by 1 base and J by 4 bases, with 15 bases between. There are 16 residues in the CDR3. The CDR3 coding sequence is TGTGCCAGCAGCTTGTCCGGGAGCCCAGGTTACAATGAGCAGTTCTTC. This gives the protein CASSLSGSPGYNEQFF. The whole variable domain, filled in from reference TRBV5-6 and TRBJ2-1, reads DAGVTQSPTHLIKTRGQQVTLRCSPKSGHDTVSWYQQALGQGPQFIFQYYEEEERQRGNFPDRFSGHQFPNYSSELNVNALLLGDSALYLCASSLSGSPGYNEQFFGPGTRLTVL.

This clonotype was observed a handful of times. V gene TRBV7-2 combines with J gene TRBJ2-2; D is ambiguous. The CDR3 has 14 residues. The germline CDR1 and CDR2 sequences are SGHTA and FQGNSA. V lost 2 bases and J 4 bases, leaving 8 bases between the germline ends. The CDR3 coding sequence is TGTGCCAGCAGCTTAATTACAGTCACCGGGGAGCTGTTTTTT. Its protein product is CASSLITVTGELFF.

This clonotype was counted only a few times. The V call is TRBV6-2 or TRBV6-3, the J call TRBJ2-1, with D possibly being TRBD2 (6 bases). Looked up from germline, CDR1 is MNHEY and CDR2 is SVGEGT. The V end lost 5 bases, the J end lost 6 bases, and 14 bases lay between the germline ends. CDR3 length: 14 amino acids. The CDR3 bases are TGTGCCAGCAGTAACAGTTTGGGGGGCAATGAGCAGTTCTTC. Translated, it gives CASSNSLGGNEQFF.

In this sample, this clonotype turned up a few times. V usage is TRBV20-1 and J usage is TRBJ1-4; perhaps TRBD1 as D (5 bases). Germline CDR1 and CDR2: DFQATT and SNEGSKA (reference sequence). The CDR3 covers 13 residues. V lost 6 bases and J 4 bases, leaving 12 bases between the germline ends. CDR3 region: CSAPGHRNEKLFF. The CDR3 bases are TGCAGTGCCCCAGGACACCGTAATGAAAAACTGTTTTTT.

This clonotype was found many times. V usage is TRBV12-3 or TRBV12-4 and J usage is TRBJ1-1; D remains ambiguous. V was pared by 6 bases and J by 8 bases, with 13 bases between. This CDR3 region has 12 residues. CDR3 nucleotides: TGTGCCAGCAGCCTTTCACATGGCGAAGCTTTCTTT. Translated: CASSLSHGEAFF.

This clonotype has a handful of counts. The chain couples TRBV12-3 or TRBV12-4 to TRBJ1-3; D remains unclear. The CDR3 totals 13 residues. Trimming removed 3 bases at V and 0 bases at J, with 3 bases between. This chain's CDR3 is CASSFDSGNTIYF. The DNA of the CDR3 is TGTGCCAGCAGTTTCGACTCTGGAAACACCATATATTTT.

Only a few counts were recorded for this clonotype. This chain joins TRBV7-9 and TRBJ2-1; D tentatively reads TRBD1 or TRBD2 (6 bases each). V lost 6 bases, J lost 13 bases, and 25 bases lay in between. The CDR3 has 15 residues. Per germline, CDR1 SEHNR and CDR2 FQNEAQ (reference sequence). The CDR3 is CASSQLVETGGTQFF. The CDR3 DNA reads as TGTGCCAGCAGTCAATTAGTCGAGACAGGCGGGACCCAGTTCTTC.